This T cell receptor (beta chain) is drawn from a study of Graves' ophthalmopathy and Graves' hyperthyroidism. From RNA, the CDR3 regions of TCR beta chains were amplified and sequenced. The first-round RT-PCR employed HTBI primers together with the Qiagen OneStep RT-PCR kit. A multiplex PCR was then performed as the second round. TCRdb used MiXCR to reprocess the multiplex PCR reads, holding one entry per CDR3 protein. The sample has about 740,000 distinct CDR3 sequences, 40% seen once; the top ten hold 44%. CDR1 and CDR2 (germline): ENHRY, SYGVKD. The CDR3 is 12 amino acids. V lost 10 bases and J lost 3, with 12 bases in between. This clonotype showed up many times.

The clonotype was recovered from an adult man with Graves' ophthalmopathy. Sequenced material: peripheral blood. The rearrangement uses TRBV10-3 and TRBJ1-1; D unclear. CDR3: CATGTRDTEAFF. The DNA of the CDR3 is TGTGCCACCGGCACCCGCGACACTGAAGCTTTCTTT.